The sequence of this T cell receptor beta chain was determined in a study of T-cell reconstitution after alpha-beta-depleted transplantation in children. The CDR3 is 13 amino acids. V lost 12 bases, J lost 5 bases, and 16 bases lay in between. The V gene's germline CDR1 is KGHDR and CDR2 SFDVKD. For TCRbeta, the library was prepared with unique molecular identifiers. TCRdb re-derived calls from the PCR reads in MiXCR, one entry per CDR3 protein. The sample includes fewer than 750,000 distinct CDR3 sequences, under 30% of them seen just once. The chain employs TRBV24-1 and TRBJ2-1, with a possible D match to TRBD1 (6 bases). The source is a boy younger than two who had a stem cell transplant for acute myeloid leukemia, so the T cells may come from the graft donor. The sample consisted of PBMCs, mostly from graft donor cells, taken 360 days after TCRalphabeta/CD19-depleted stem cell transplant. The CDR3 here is CAVSAGTHNEQFF. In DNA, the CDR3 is TGTGCCGTCAGCGCCGGGACACACAATGAGCAGTTCTTC.